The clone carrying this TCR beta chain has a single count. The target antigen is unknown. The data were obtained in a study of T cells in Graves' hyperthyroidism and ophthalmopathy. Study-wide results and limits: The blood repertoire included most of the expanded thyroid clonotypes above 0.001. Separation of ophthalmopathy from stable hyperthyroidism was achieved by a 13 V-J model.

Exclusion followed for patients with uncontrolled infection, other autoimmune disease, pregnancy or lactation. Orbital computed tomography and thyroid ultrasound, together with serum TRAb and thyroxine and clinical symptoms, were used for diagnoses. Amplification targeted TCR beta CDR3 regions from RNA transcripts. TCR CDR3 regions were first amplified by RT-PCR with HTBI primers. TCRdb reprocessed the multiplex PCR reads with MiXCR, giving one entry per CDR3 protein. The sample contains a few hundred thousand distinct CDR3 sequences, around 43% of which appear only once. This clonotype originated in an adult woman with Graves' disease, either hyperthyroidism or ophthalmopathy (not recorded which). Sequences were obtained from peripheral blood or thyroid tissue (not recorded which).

The CDR3: CSARDGGGTGGIQETQYF. Written as DNA, the CDR3 is TGCAGTGCTAGAGATGGAGGTGGGACAGGGGGAATTCAAGAGACCCAGTACTTC. This rearrangement joins TRBV20-1 to TRBJ2-5; TRBD1 matches at 11 bases. CDR3 length equals 18 residues. V was pared by 0 bases and J by 2 bases, with 11 bases of the junction left unmatched. In germline, CDR1 is DFQATT, CDR2 SNEGSKA (reference sequence).